The 24 T cell receptor beta chains listed next were all sequenced from one sample in a study of low-dose radiotherapy and immunotherapy resistance in tumors. Alpha and beta chains were covered, as first-strand cDNA relied on TRAV- and TRBV-specific primers. The authors ran around 22 PCR cycles to amplify TCRs with a constant-region primer and V-primer adapter. TCRdb re-called the reads through MiXCR, storing one row per CDR3 protein. The sample includes tens of thousands of distinct CDR3 sequences, 20% to 25% seen only once; the top ten take about 13%. The time point was: after trial treatment. Treatment of the sample: LDRT plus nivolumab, ipilimumab, low-dose cyclophosphamide and aspirin (RACIN trial). The specimen comprised PBMCs, sampled after low-dose radiotherapy plus immunotherapy. Receptor source: a female donor with ovarian cancer.

The rearrangement uses TRBV28 and TRBJ2-3; tentative D call: TRBD2 (5 bases). Looked up from germline, CDR1 is MDHEN and CDR2 is SYDVKM. This CDR3 region has 10 residues. CDR3 sequence reads: CASGAGTQYF. Here the CDR3 DNA reads TGTGCGAGCGGCGCGGGTACGCAGTATTTT.

This clonotype showed up many times. The chain links TRBV7-9 to TRBJ2-5; D uncertain. The CDR3 is 15 amino acids. V lost 4 bases and J 4 bases, leaving 16 bases between the germline ends. Germline loops: CDR1 SEHNR, CDR2 FQNEAQ (reference sequence). The CDR3 DNA sequence: TGTGCCAGCAGCTCCGGTAAAAGGGCATTAGAGACCCAGTACTTC. Encoded protein: CASSSGKRALETQYF.

This clonotype came up many times. The chain recombines TRBV19 with TRBJ2-1, with 10 bases matching TRBD2. The CDR3 covers 14 residues. Trimming at V came to 6 bases and at J to 4 bases, leaving 3 bases not matched to a gene. The germline V gene encodes CDR1 LNHDA and CDR2 SQIVND (reference sequence). The CDR3 reads CASRPGLAYNEQFF. CDR3 DNA: TGTGCCAGTAGGCCGGGACTAGCGTACAATGAGCAGTTCTTC.

A note on this clonotype: A read error may account for a junction end that differs from germline. The gene calls are TRBV19 and TRBJ2-7; D is possibly TRBD2 (5 bases). The germline V gene has CDR1 LNHDA and CDR2 SQIVND (reference sequence). The CDR3 runs to 12 residues. CDR3 nucleotide sequence: TGTGCCAGTAGTCGGGGTCCCTACGAGCGGTACTTC. Protein product: CASSRGPYERYF. Based on the CDR3 plus reference TRBV19 and TRBJ2-7, the full variable domain is DGGITQSPKYLFRKEGQNVTLSCEQNLNHDAMYWYRQDPGQGLRLIYYSQIVNDFQKGDIAEGYSVSREKKESFPLTVTSAQKNPTAFYLCASSRGPYERYFGPGTRLTVT.

This clonotype has a handful of counts. The genes are TRBV15 and TRBJ2-1, with 13 bases aligning to TRBD2. The CDR3 has 15 amino acids. Germline V gene data show CDR1 as LNHNV and CDR2 as YYDKDF (reference sequence). J lost 10 bases, V lost 3 bases, and 6 bases had no gene match. As DNA, the CDR3 is TGTGCCACCAGCAGGCGGACTAGCGGGGGAATCGAGCAGTTCTTC. Residues: CATSRRTSGGIEQFF. Using reference TRBV15 and TRBJ2-1 for the parts outside the CDR3, the full variable domain is DAMVIQNPRYQVTQFGKPVTLSCSQTLNHNVMYWYQQKSSQAPKLLFHYYDKDFNNEADTPDNFQSRRPNTSFCFLDIRSPGLGDTAMYLCATSRRTSGGIEQFFGPGTRLTVL.

The sample holds many counts of this clonotype. The chain combines TRBV3-1 with TRBJ2-7, with D unclear. V was clipped by 5 bases and J by 2 bases, with 13 bases between them. The CDR3 loop spans 14 amino acids. Germline CDR1 and CDR2: LGHDT and YNNKEL (reference sequence). CDR3 region: CASSSRLNPYEQYF. CDR3 nucleotide sequence: TGTGCCAGCAGCTCCCGTCTAAATCCCTACGAGCAGTACTTC.

The chain recombines TRBV7-3 with TRBJ2-1, with 7 nucleotides matching TRBD2. The CDR3 is 16 amino acids. J lost 2 bases, V lost 1 base, and 5 bases had no gene match. Germline-derived CDR1 and CDR2 are SGHTA and FQGTGA. Written as DNA, the CDR3 is TGTGCCAGCAGCTTAAACGGCGGGAGTGCCTACAATGAGCAGTTCTTC. It translates to CASSLNGGSAYNEQFF.

This clonotype has a count of ten or more. J is TRBJ2-3 and V is TRBV6-2 or TRBV6-3; 7 bases align to TRBD2. V trimming: 5 bases; J trimming: 3 bases; junction bases outside the gene matches: 8. Germline CDR1 reads MNHEY; CDR2 reads SVGEGT. The CDR3 runs to 15 residues. The CDR3 region is CASSGLAAGTDTQYF. CDR3 sequence (DNA): TGTGCCAGCAGTGGCCTAGCGGCGGGGACAGATACGCAGTATTTT.

In this sample, this clonotype turned up many times. This rearrangement joins TRBV12-3 or TRBV12-4 to TRBJ1-1; perhaps TRBD1 as D (6 bases). V lost 1 base and J lost 4, with 13 bases in between. This CDR3 contains 15 residues. The CDR3 DNA follows: TGTGCCAGCAGTTTAGGAGGGGGGCGGTCCACTGAAGCTTTCTTT. It specifies CASSLGGGRSTEAFF.

This clonotype has a count of ten or more. The V call is TRBV28, the J call TRBJ2-2; D remains unclear. Germline V gene data show CDR1 as MDHEN and CDR2 as SYDVKM. V was cut by 4 bases and J by 6 bases, with 9 bases left in between. The CDR3 loop spans 13 amino acids. CDR3 loop: CASSSARAGELFF. In DNA, the CDR3 is TGTGCCAGCAGTTCGGCAAGAGCCGGGGAGCTGTTTTTT.

This clonotype was seen at least ten times. V gene TRBV7-9 combines with J gene TRBJ2-3; D remains unclear. V lost 1 base and J 1 base, leaving 6 bases between the germline ends. CDR1 SEHNR and CDR2 FQNEAQ come from the germline V gene (reference sequence). The CDR3 runs to 14 residues. The CDR3 sequence is CASSLGPRTDTQYF. CDR3 nucleotides: TGTGCCAGCAGCTTAGGACCCCGCACAGATACGCAGTATTTT.

The table lists this clonotype with many counts. Possible read error: a much larger clone is one base away. The CDR3 coding sequence is TGTGCCAGCAGTAGCTCTGGGGCCAACGTCCTGACTTTC. Encoded protein: CASSSSGANVLTF. The rearrangement uses TRBV27 and TRBJ2-6; no reliable D call. Per germline, CDR1 MNHEY and CDR2 SMNVEV (reference sequence). CDR3 length: 13 residues. V was shortened by 5 bases and J by 0 bases, with 2 bases between the two germline ends.

This clonotype was recorded many times. The chain links TRBV28 to TRBJ2-3; D is unclear. Deletions cut 5 bases from V and 1 base from J, with 16 bases between. The germline CDR1 and CDR2 sequences are MDHEN and SYDVKM. The CDR3 has 16 residues. The CDR3 nucleotides are TGTGCCAGCAGTGCCTCCGTAGGGTGGGGCACAGATACGCAGTATTTT. The encoded protein is CASSASVGWGTDTQYF.

This clonotype was picked up a small number of times. The chain has TRBV5-1 and TRBJ1-1; D not resolved. CDR3 length equals 14 residues. Germline V gene sequence: CDR1 SGHRS, CDR2 YFSETQ. V was cut by 0 bases and J by 6 bases, with 12 bases left in between. CDR3 in DNA: TGCGCCAGCAGCTTGGAAATAGGGAGGGCTGAAGCTTTCTTT. The encoded protein is CASSLEIGRAEAFF.

This clonotype was observed many times. The rearrangement links TRBV7-2 to TRBJ2-5, with 11 nucleotides matching TRBD2. Germline V CDR1 and CDR2: SGHTA, FQGNSA. With 5 bases clipped from V and 5 bases from J, the junction kept 7 bases outside the gene matches. The CDR3 extends over 15 amino acids. The CDR3 DNA is TGTGCCAGCAGCGCGCTAGCGGGGGGTTGGGAGACCCAGTACTTC. It encodes CASSALAGGWETQYF.

This clonotype was seen many times. The chain couples TRBV20-1 to TRBJ2-1, with a possible D match to TRBD2 (6 bases). Germline V gene sequence: CDR1 DFQATT, CDR2 SNEGSKA (reference sequence). Trimming shortened V by 3 bases and J by 1 base, and 16 bases separated the two germline ends. CDR3 length: 16 amino acids. CDR3 DNA sequence: TGCAGTGCTAGCGGGAGCTTCACCTCGTCCTACAATGAGCAGTTCTTC. This codes for CSASGSFTSSYNEQFF.

This clonotype has more than one count but fewer than ten. This chain connects TRBV6-6 to TRBJ2-2; TRBD2 matches at 13 bases. J was trimmed by 4 bases and V by 2 bases; bases with no gene match: 7. Germline-derived CDR1 and CDR2 are MNHNY and SVGAGI (reference sequence). This CDR3 comprises 18 residues. The DNA of the CDR3 is TGTGCCAGCAGTTACGATACTAGCGGGAGGGTAACCACCGGGGAGCTGTTTTTT. It codes for CASSYDTSGRVTTGELFF.

Ten or more counts support this clonotype. The rearrangement uses TRBV11-2 and TRBJ2-2; D might be TRBD2 (6 bases). Germline-derived CDR1 and CDR2 are SGHAT and FQNNGV. The CDR3 runs 15 residues. Trimming left V 3 bases short and J 6 bases short, with 14 bases between. CDR3 residues: CASSLGLGESGELFF. CDR3 DNA: TGTGCCAGCAGCTTGGGACTCGGGGAATCCGGGGAGCTGTTTTTT.

This clonotype has a count of ten or more. This chain uses TRBV5-6 with TRBJ1-5; TRBD1 matches 10 bases. The V gene's germline CDR1 is SGHDT and CDR2 YYEEEE. Trimming took 2 bases from V and 1 from J; bases not matched to a gene: 6. There are 17 residues in the CDR3. CDR3 DNA: TGTGCCAGCAGCTTTCAGGGACAGGGGAAAAGCAATCAGCCCCAGCATTTT. This gives the protein CASSFQGQGKSNQPQHF.

This clonotype appeared a single time. This chain uses TRBV28 with TRBJ2-3; D may correspond to TRBD1 or TRBD2 (5 bases each). V lost 5 bases and J lost 1, with 16 bases in between. There are 16 residues in the CDR3. CDR1 and CDR2 from the germline V gene are MDHEN and SYDVKM. For the CDR3, the DNA is TGTGCCAGCAGTCCCCTCGGGGCGGCCCGCACAGATACGCAGTATTTT. Its protein is CASSPLGAARTDTQYF.

There are many counts of this clonotype. The DNA for the CDR3 is TGTGCCAGTAGTCTCCGACAGTCTAACACTGAAGCTTTCTTT. This translates into CASSLRQSNTEAFF. The chain joins TRBV19 to TRBJ1-1; possibly TRBD1 for D (5 bases). This CDR3 is built from 14 residues. Germline lookup yields CDR1 LNHDA and CDR2 SQIVND (reference sequence). V was trimmed by 5 bases and J by 2 bases, leaving 12 bases between them.

Many counts were recorded for this clonotype. CDR3 coding DNA: TGTGCCAGCAGCCCGGACCGGCGTGGTTCGGAACTGTTTTTT. Protein product: CASSPDRRGSELFF. The genes are TRBV11-3 and TRBJ1-4; no firm D call. The V gene's germline CDR1 is SGHNT and CDR2 YENEEA. V was cut by 5 bases and J by 12 bases, with 19 bases left in between. The CDR3 is made up of 14 amino acids.

This clonotype appeared many times. V gene TRBV27 combines with J gene TRBJ2-1; 9 nucleotides agree with TRBD2. Germline CDR1 is MNHEY and CDR2 is SMNVEV (reference sequence). The CDR3 extends over 15 amino acids. V lost 10 bases to trimming and J lost 2 bases; unmatched junction nucleotides: 9. The CDR3 DNA is TGTGCCACCGCGGGAGGGCTCGTCGCCTACAATGAGCAGTTCTTC. Translated: CATAGGLVAYNEQFF.

There are many counts of this clonotype. The chain combines TRBV12-5 with TRBJ1-2, with D possibly TRBD1 on 5 matching bases. CDR3 length equals 14 residues. CDR1 is LGHNT and CDR2 is FRNRAP in the germline V gene. Trimming took 1 base from V and 4 from J, leaving 10 bases between them. The CDR3 protein is CASGLGRVGYGYTF. Here the CDR3 DNA reads TGTGCTAGTGGTTTGGGCAGGGTGGGCTATGGCTACACCTTC.